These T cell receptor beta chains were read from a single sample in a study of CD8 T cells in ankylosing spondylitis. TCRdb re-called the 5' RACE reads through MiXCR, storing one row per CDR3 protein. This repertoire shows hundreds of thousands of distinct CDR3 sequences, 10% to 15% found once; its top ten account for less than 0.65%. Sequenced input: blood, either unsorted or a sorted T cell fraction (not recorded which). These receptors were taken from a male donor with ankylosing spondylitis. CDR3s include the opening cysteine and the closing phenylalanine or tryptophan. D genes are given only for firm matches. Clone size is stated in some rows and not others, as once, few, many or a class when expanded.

CDR3aa: CASSSQSNSPLHF; CDR3nt: TGTGCCAGCAGCTCCCAATCGAATTCACCCCTCCACTTT; v_gene: TRBV7-3; d_gene: .; j_gene: TRBJ1-6; abundance: few
CDR3aa: CASSPRQGVFLGEQFF; CDR3nt: TGTGCCAGCAGCCCTCGACAGGGGGTCTTCCTGGGTGAGCAGTTCTTC; v_gene: TRBV28; d_gene: TRBD1; j_gene: TRBJ2-1; abundance: many
CDR3aa: CAWSPRARVNIQYF; CDR3nt: TGTGCCTGGTCTCCAAGGGCCAGGGTCAACATTCAGTACTTC; v_gene: TRBV30; d_gene: .; j_gene: TRBJ2-4; abundance: few
CDR3aa: CASSRTARVTNEKLFF; CDR3nt: TGTGCCAGCAGCCGGACAGCCAGGGTAACTAATGAAAAACTGTTTTTT; v_gene: TRBV4-2; d_gene: .; j_gene: TRBJ1-4; abundance: many
CDR3aa: CASSPTVTSGSETQYF; CDR3nt: TGTGCCAGCTCACCCACCGTGACTAGCGGGAGTGAGACCCAGTACTTC; v_gene: TRBV18; d_gene: TRBD2; j_gene: TRBJ2-5; abundance: many
CDR3aa: CASSEDRVFNEQFF; CDR3nt: TGCGCCAGCAGCGAGGACAGGGTTTTTAATGAGCAGTTCTTC; v_gene: TRBV5-1; d_gene: TRBD1; j_gene: TRBJ2-1; abundance: .
CDR3aa: CSARDFSGTSGRSSYNEQFF; CDR3nt: TGCAGTGCTAGAGATTTCTCCGGGACTAGCGGGAGGAGTTCCTACAATGAGCAGTTCTTC; v_gene: TRBV20-1; d_gene: TRBD2; j_gene: TRBJ2-1; abundance: few
CDR3aa: CAISAGKNTEAFF; CDR3nt: TGTGCCATCAGCGCCGGGAAGAACACTGAAGCTTTCTTT; v_gene: TRBV10-3; d_gene: .; j_gene: TRBJ1-1; abundance: few
CDR3aa: CASSFQPYEQYF; CDR3nt: TGTGCCAGCAGCTTTCAGCCCTACGAGCAGTACTTC; v_gene: TRBV7-2; d_gene: .; j_gene: TRBJ2-7; abundance: .
CDR3aa: CASSQEAGGPGDTQYF; CDR3nt: TGCGCCAGCAGCCAAGAAGCGGGAGGGCCGGGAGATACGCAGTATTTT; v_gene: TRBV4-1; d_gene: TRBD2; j_gene: TRBJ2-3; abundance: .
CDR3aa: CASSLLQGGLNTEAFF; CDR3nt: TGTGCCAGCAGCTTATTACAGGGGGGTTTGAACACTGAAGCTTTCTTT; v_gene: TRBV7-6; d_gene: TRBD1; j_gene: TRBJ1-1; abundance: few
CDR3aa: CASSQVGRNEKLFF; CDR3nt: TGTGCCAGCAGCCAGGTGGGACGTAATGAAAAACTGTTTTTT; v_gene: TRBV4-2; d_gene: .; j_gene: TRBJ1-4; abundance: many
CDR3aa: CSARDRTGGFEQFF; CDR3nt: TGCAGTGCTAGAGACCGGACAGGGGGCTTTGAGCAGTTCTTC; v_gene: TRBV20-1; d_gene: TRBD1; j_gene: TRBJ2-1; abundance: few
CDR3aa: CASSPSTSGTGGSGANVLTF; CDR3nt: TGTGCCAGCAGCCCCTCTACATCCGGGACAGGGGGTTCTGGGGCCAACGTCCTGACTTTC; v_gene: TRBV7-6; d_gene: TRBD1; j_gene: TRBJ2-6; abundance: .
CDR3aa: CASSLLGGHRYNEQFF; CDR3nt: TGTGCCAGCAGCTTATTGGGGGGGCACCGCTACAATGAGCAGTTCTTC; v_gene: TRBV12-3/TRBV12-4; d_gene: .; j_gene: TRBJ2-1; abundance: few
CDR3aa: CASSYSRRRDRQHF; CDR3nt: TGTGCCAGCAGTTACAGTCGACGCAGGGATCGTCAACACTTC; v_gene: TRBV6-5; d_gene: .; j_gene: TRBJ2-1; abundance: many
CDR3aa: CSPLSNSGNTIYF; CDR3nt: TGCAGTCCCTTGAGCAACTCTGGAAACACCATATATTTT; v_gene: TRBV20-1; d_gene: .; j_gene: TRBJ1-3; abundance: .
CDR3aa: CASSQPGLAGGIYEQYF; CDR3nt: TGCGCCAGCAGCCAGCCCGGACTAGCGGGGGGCATATACGAGCAGTACTTC; v_gene: TRBV4-3; d_gene: TRBD2; j_gene: TRBJ2-7; abundance: few
CDR3aa: CASSRTGRTNYGYTF; CDR3nt: TGTGCCAGCAGCAGAACGGGACGGACTAACTATGGCTACACCTTC; v_gene: TRBV3-1; d_gene: .; j_gene: TRBJ1-2; abundance: few
CDR3aa: CASHPGVGTEAFF; CDR3nt: TGTGCCTCCCATCCAGGGGTAGGGACTGAAGCTTTCTTT; v_gene: TRBV10-3; d_gene: .; j_gene: TRBJ1-1; abundance: many
CDR3aa: CSAYRVDTYEQYF; CDR3nt: TGCAGCGCGTACAGGGTGGACACCTACGAGCAGTACTTC; v_gene: TRBV29-1; d_gene: .; j_gene: TRBJ2-7; abundance: many
CDR3aa: CASSLDQGADTQYF; CDR3nt: TGTGCCAGCAGCTTAGACCAGGGAGCAGATACGCAGTATTTT; v_gene: TRBV7-2; d_gene: .; j_gene: TRBJ2-3; abundance: many
CDR3aa: CASSEARKDNEQFF; CDR3nt: TGTGCCAGCAGTGAGGCCCGAAAGGACAATGAGCAGTTCTTC; v_gene: TRBV6-1; d_gene: .; j_gene: TRBJ2-1; abundance: once
CDR3aa: CASSPPVGDSPLHF; CDR3nt: TGTGCCAGCTCACCACCTGTAGGGGACTCACCCCTCCACTTT; v_gene: TRBV18; d_gene: .; j_gene: TRBJ1-6; abundance: once
CDR3aa: CASSQHMVGTEAFF; CDR3nt: TGTGCCAGCAGCCAGCACATGGTCGGGACTGAAGCTTTCTTT; v_gene: TRBV3-1; d_gene: .; j_gene: TRBJ1-1; abundance: .
CDR3aa: CASSPTSGTFYNEQFF; CDR3nt: TGTGCCAGCAGCCCGACTAGCGGGACTTTCTACAATGAGCAGTTCTTC; v_gene: TRBV9; d_gene: TRBD2; j_gene: TRBJ2-1; abundance: .
CDR3aa: CSVLGTSGDNEQFF; CDR3nt: TGCAGCGTGTTAGGGACTAGCGGGGACAATGAGCAGTTCTTC; v_gene: TRBV29-1; d_gene: TRBD2; j_gene: TRBJ2-1; abundance: few
CDR3aa: CASSQLPAGDRKTQYF; CDR3nt: TGTGCCAGCAGCCAACTGCCAGCGGGAGACCGGAAGACCCAGTACTTC; v_gene: TRBV14; d_gene: TRBD2; j_gene: TRBJ2-5; abundance: once
CDR3aa: CSARDSGRRRETQYF; CDR3nt: TGCAGTGCTAGAGATTCGGGGAGAAGAAGGGAGACCCAGTACTTC; v_gene: TRBV20-1; d_gene: .; j_gene: TRBJ2-5; abundance: .
CDR3aa: CASSPDGAGNTIYF; CDR3nt: TGTGCCAGCTCACCAGACGGGGCTGGAAACACCATATATTTT; v_gene: TRBV18; d_gene: .; j_gene: TRBJ1-3; abundance: few
CDR3aa: CAAGLNNEKLFF; CDR3nt: TGTGCCGCGGGACTGAATAATGAAAAACTGTTTTTT; v_gene: TRBV28; d_gene: .; j_gene: TRBJ1-4; abundance: .
CDR3aa: CSANRLGGSNQPQHF; CDR3nt: TGCAGTGCTAACCGACTCGGGGGGAGCAATCAGCCCCAGCATTTT; v_gene: TRBV20-1; d_gene: .; j_gene: TRBJ1-5; abundance: .
CDR3aa: CASTIQGFSPLHF; CDR3nt: TGTGCCAGCACCATACAGGGTTTCTCACCCCTCCACTTT; v_gene: TRBV7-2; d_gene: .; j_gene: TRBJ1-6; abundance: few
CDR3aa: CATPGLATGTDTQYF; CDR3nt: TGTGCCACCCCCGGGCTAGCGACGGGCACAGATACGCAGTATTTT; v_gene: TRBV24-1; d_gene: .; j_gene: TRBJ2-3; abundance: few
CDR3aa: CASSLGVAEDQPQHF; CDR3nt: TGCGCCAGCAGCTTGGGGGTTGCCGAGGATCAGCCCCAGCATTTT; v_gene: TRBV5-1; d_gene: .; j_gene: TRBJ1-5; abundance: .
CDR3aa: CASSSPAASSYNEQFF; CDR3nt: TGTGCCAGCAGTTCCCCAGCGGCGTCCTCCTACAATGAGCAGTTCTTC; v_gene: TRBV28; d_gene: .; j_gene: TRBJ2-1; abundance: .
CDR3aa: CASSSDRIGDTQYF; CDR3nt: TGTGCCAGCAGTTCCGACAGGATTGGAGATACGCAGTATTTT; v_gene: TRBV6-2/TRBV6-3; d_gene: .; j_gene: TRBJ2-3; abundance: few
CDR3aa: CASSQVIAYEQYF; CDR3nt: TGCGCCAGCAGCCAAGTGATTGCCTACGAGCAGTACTTC; v_gene: TRBV4-1; d_gene: .; j_gene: TRBJ2-7; abundance: .
CDR3aa: CASSLLGENNEQFF; CDR3nt: TGTGCCAGCAGCTTGCTAGGGGAAAACAATGAGCAGTTCTTC; v_gene: TRBV5-4; d_gene: .; j_gene: TRBJ2-1; abundance: .
CDR3aa: CASSPGRDTGELFF; CDR3nt: TGTGCCAGCAGCCCGGGGAGGGACACCGGGGAGCTGTTTTTT; v_gene: TRBV4-2; d_gene: TRBD2; j_gene: TRBJ2-2; abundance: many
CDR3aa: CASSLDRAAGNEQFF; CDR3nt: TGCGCCAGCAGCTTAGACAGGGCGGCGGGAAATGAGCAGTTCTTC; v_gene: TRBV5-1; d_gene: .; j_gene: TRBJ2-1; abundance: many
CDR3aa: CASMDRDTQYF; CDR3nt: TGTGCCAGCATGGACCGAGATACGCAGTATTTT; v_gene: TRBV6-5; d_gene: .; j_gene: TRBJ2-3; abundance: few
CDR3aa: CASHPRGLDTEAFF; CDR3nt: TGTGCCAGCCATCCTCGAGGCTTGGACACTGAAGCTTTCTTT; v_gene: TRBV7-9; d_gene: .; j_gene: TRBJ1-1; abundance: few
CDR3aa: CASSLMSDSYNEQFF; CDR3nt: TGCGCCAGCAGCTTGATGTCGGACTCCTACAATGAGCAGTTCTTC; v_gene: TRBV5-1; d_gene: .; j_gene: TRBJ2-1; abundance: many
CDR3aa: CASSLSPSQPQHF; CDR3nt: TGCGCCAGCAGCTTGTCCCCAAGTCAGCCCCAGCATTTT; v_gene: TRBV5-1; d_gene: .; j_gene: TRBJ1-5; abundance: few
CDR3aa: CASSPYNQGPQHF; CDR3nt: TGTGCCAGCAGCCCGTACAATCAAGGGCCCCAGCATTTT; v_gene: TRBV28; d_gene: .; j_gene: TRBJ1-5; abundance: few
CDR3aa: CSAPGLYTEAFF; CDR3nt: TGCAGTGCCCCTGGACTGTACACTGAAGCTTTCTTT; v_gene: TRBV20-1; d_gene: .; j_gene: TRBJ1-1; abundance: .
CDR3aa: CASSPDWDQPQHF; CDR3nt: TGCGCCAGCAGCCCCGACTGGGATCAGCCCCAGCATTTT; v_gene: TRBV5-1; d_gene: .; j_gene: TRBJ1-5; abundance: few
CDR3aa: CSAGGQGIQETQYF; CDR3nt: TGCAGTGCTGGGGGACAAGGAATCCAAGAGACCCAGTACTTC; v_gene: TRBV20-1; d_gene: .; j_gene: TRBJ2-5; abundance: many
CDR3aa: CASSIAGRADTQYF; CDR3nt: TGTGCCAGCAGTATAGCCGGGAGGGCGGATACGCAGTATTTT; v_gene: TRBV2; d_gene: TRBD2; j_gene: TRBJ2-3; abundance: few